This T cell receptor (beta chain) was profiled in a study of blood T cell repertoires in COVID-19. Study-level information: Sources were T cells, B-cell-depleted T cells, or PBMCs; the material itself was cDNA or gDNA.

Per the germline V gene, CDR1 is SGHTA and CDR2 is FQGNSA. The germline V and J ends were trimmed by 5 bases and 4 bases, with 14 bases remaining between them. The CDR3 is 15 amino acids. Profiling relied on immunoSEQ multiplex PCR, and the TCRdb table lists in-frame clones only, not all of them. Among around 170,000 clones listed, 88% were seen once. This clone showed up many times. The clonotype was recovered from a woman between 18 and 30 years old who had recovered from COVID-19. The sample consisted of PBMCs or T cells enriched from blood (not recorded which). V usage is TRBV7-2 and J usage is TRBJ2-2; D perhaps matches TRBD1 (5 bases). CDR3 DNA sequence: TGTGCCAGCAGCCTAAGCCAGGGCTCCACCGGGGAGCTGTTTTTT. Translation gives CASSLSQGSTGELFF.